Here is one T cell receptor (beta chain) with its context. Its specificity is not known. The data are from a study of shared clonotypes between healthy human individuals. The study's findings and limits: Sharing of clonotypes among donors was expected to vary with sequencing depth.

CDR1 is LNHDA, CDR2 SQIVND, per germline (reference sequence). The CDR3 runs 18 residues. V was shortened by 6 bases and J by 3 bases, with 24 bases between the two germline ends. Replicate PCRs for sorted subsets used about 200 ng DNA; this equaled tens of thousands of T cell genomes. In the authors' workflow: Filtering differed for immunoSEQ, which gave only junction sequences without quality scores. Assay used: immunoSEQ multiplex PCR; TCRdb lists only in-frame clones, some missing. V, J and clone size were drawn from that table, and D and trimming were deduced from the DNA. The data contain more than 400,000 clones, 90% to 97% of them singletons.

This clonotype was obtained from a woman aged 25-40 years in good health. Sequencing was done on a sample of naive CD4+ T cells sorted from blood. Subset in this sample: CD45RA+ positively selected. The chain couples TRBV19 to TRBJ1-5, with D perhaps matching TRBD1 (6 bases). CDR3 sequence reads: CASRDPADGGPINQPQHF. CDR3 DNA sequence: TGTGCCAGTAGAGACCCGGCCGATGGGGGGCCAATCAATCAGCCCCAGCATTTT.